The rows below give T cell receptor beta chains drawn from one sample of a study of shared clonotypes between healthy human individuals. Sequenced by immunoSEQ multiplex PCR; TCRdb stores in-frame clones only, minus some. This sample carries some 87,000 clones, 60% to 75% of them seen once, and the ten largest clones take roughly 50%. Material: memory CD8+ T cells sorted from blood. These receptors were taken from a man aged 25-45 years in good health. The CDR3 runs from the conserved cysteine through the conserved F or W. Each record gives: clone size, V gene, J gene, D gene, CDR3 protein, CDR3 DNA. A D gene is named only where the DNA matches it firmly. Clone size appears in some rows only: once, few, many, or a class for an expanded clone.

clone_size: few; v_call: TRBV30; j_call: TRBJ2-5; d_call: -; cdr3_aa: CAWSLTETQYF; cdr3_nt: TGTGCCTGGAGTTTAACAGAGACCCAGTACTTC
clone_size: -; v_call: TRBV19; j_call: TRBJ1-2; d_call: TRBD1; cdr3_aa: CASSTNPGQGGFGYTF; cdr3_nt: TGTGCCAGTAGTACGAACCCGGGACAGGGGGGCTTTGGCTACACCTTC
clone_size: -; v_call: TRBV2; j_call: TRBJ2-7; d_call: -; cdr3_aa: CASRMDSGAYEQYF; cdr3_nt: TGTGCCAGCAGGATGGACAGCGGTGCCTACGAGCAGTACTTC
clone_size: -; v_call: TRBV19; j_call: TRBJ2-5; d_call: -; cdr3_aa: CASSIVADQETQYF; cdr3_nt: TGTGCCAGTAGTATAGTCGCGGACCAAGAGACCCAGTACTTC
clone_size: few; v_call: TRBV6-6; j_call: TRBJ2-1; d_call: -; cdr3_aa: CASSPGNYNEQFF; cdr3_nt: TGTGCCAGCAGTCCTGGGAACTACAATGAGCAGTTCTTC
clone_size: few; v_call: TRBV5-1; j_call: TRBJ2-1; d_call: TRBD1; cdr3_aa: CASSSGQGAYNEQFF; cdr3_nt: TGCGCCAGCAGCTCGGGACAGGGAGCCTACAATGAGCAGTTCTTC
clone_size: -; v_call: TRBV7-9; j_call: TRBJ2-3; d_call: -; cdr3_aa: CASSGGGGHLADTQYF; cdr3_nt: TGTGCCAGCAGCGGAGGGGGAGGGCATTTGGCAGATACGCAGTATTTT
clone_size: -; v_call: TRBV28; j_call: TRBJ2-3; d_call: -; cdr3_aa: CASSNPGDTQYF; cdr3_nt: TGTGCCAGCTCAAACCCGGGAGATACGCAGTATTTT
clone_size: few; v_call: TRBV9; j_call: TRBJ2-7; d_call: -; cdr3_aa: CASSVEQIGYEQYF; cdr3_nt: TGTGCCAGCAGCGTAGAACAGATCGGCTACGAGCAGTACTTC
clone_size: -; v_call: TRBV4-1; j_call: TRBJ1-1; d_call: TRBD1; cdr3_aa: CASSPRLTGEWNTEAFF; cdr3_nt: TGCGCCAGCAGTCCTCGACTAACAGGGGAATGGAACACTGAAGCTTTCTTT